Below, 28 T cell receptor beta chains from the same sample are listed, as sequenced in a study of T cell changes during pregnancy in multiple sclerosis (dated by TCRdb to between 2018 and 2021). Library method: the immunoSEQ multiplex PCR assay. Imported from immuneACCESS, the table was reduced by TCRdb to in-frame sequences with V and J called. These copies leave out some clones; in studies compared against another copy, an unresolved V gene accounts for under half, and the cause of the remainder is not known. Here the sample has about 36,000 clones; about 89% occur a single time. About 10% of the sample rests with the top ten. This sample comprised CD8+ T cells from peripheral blood mononuclear cells, obtained in the third trimester of pregnancy. The source is a female donor with multiple sclerosis, enrolled in a pregnancy study.

This clone was counted between two and nine times. The chain joins TRBV6-1 to TRBJ2-7; D is possibly TRBD1 (5 bases). CDR3 length: 16 amino acids. CDR1 and CDR2 (germline): MNHNS, SASEGT. The germline V and J ends were trimmed by 4 bases and 3 bases, with 19 bases remaining between them. The CDR3 nucleotides are TGTGCCAGCAGTGCGCGTGACAGTTTTATTGACTACGAGCAGTACTTC. Its protein is CASSARDSFIDYEQYF.

This clone was observed a single time. V is TRBV9 and J is TRBJ2-3, with 15 bases identical to TRBD2. The length of the CDR3 is 16 residues. The J segment lost 9 bases and the V segment lost 2 bases, leaving 7 bases of the junction unmatched. Germline V gene data show CDR1 as SGDLS and CDR2 as YYNGEE. CDR3 DNA: TGTGCCAGCAGCGTCCGGACTAGCGGGGGGGCCGGAACGCAGTATTTT. It translates to CASSVRTSGGAGTQYF.

The gene calls are TRBV4-2 and TRBJ2-7; D is perhaps TRBD2 (6 bases). Trimming stripped 4 bases from V and 5 bases from J, with 18 bases between. The germline V gene encodes CDR1 LGHNA and CDR2 YNFKEQ. The CDR3 is 15 residues long. CDR3 nucleotide sequence: TGTGCCAGCAGCCTTGCGGGGCCAGTTGACAACGAGCAGTACTTC. It yields the protein CASSLAGPVDNEQYF.

This clone was seen a few times. The chain is built from TRBV5-1 and TRBJ1-1; D unclear. V was trimmed by 0 bases and J by 4 bases, leaving 7 bases between them. The germline V gene encodes CDR1 SGHRS and CDR2 YFSETQ. This CDR3 comprises 13 residues. The CDR3 region is CASSLGGFTEAFF. In DNA form, the CDR3 reads TGCGCCAGCAGCTTGGGAGGGTTCACTGAAGCTTTCTTT.

The rearrangement uses TRBV11-3 and TRBJ2-1, with D possibly being TRBD2 (6 bases). The V end was cut by 1 base, the J end by 0 bases, with 7 bases between. CDR1 and CDR2 from the germline V gene are SGHNT and YENEEA. This CDR3 has 15 amino acids. The CDR3 nucleotides are TGTGCCAGCAGCTTAGCGGGAGACTCCTACAATGAGCAGTTCTTC. Amino acids: CASSLAGDSYNEQFF.

A note on this clone: The same CDR3 also results from other DNA sequences found in this sample. The chain joins TRBV7-9 to TRBJ2-1; 13 positions match TRBD2. This CDR3 comprises 14 residues. The germline V gene encodes CDR1 SEHNR and CDR2 FQNEAQ (reference sequence). Trimming removed 5 bases from V and 6 bases from J; junction bases left unmatched: 1. The CDR3 nucleotides are TGTGCCAGCAGCCGGACTAGCGGGGGCAATGAGCAGTTCTTC. Its protein is CASSRTSGGNEQFF.

The chain links TRBV2 to TRBJ1-2; D not resolved. The CDR3 contains 17 residues. The V gene's germline CDR1 is SNHLY and CDR2 FYNNEI. V shed 5 bases and J shed 0 bases, with 19 bases lying between them. CDR3 loop: CASSSPGGQAANYGYTF. The CDR3 DNA reads as TGTGCCAGCAGTAGTCCCGGTGGGCAGGCAGCTAACTATGGCTACACCTTC.

The genes are TRBV6-1 and TRBJ2-7; D possibly corresponds to TRBD1 (6 bases). Germline V CDR1 and CDR2: MNHNS, SASEGT. The ends were cut back, 2 bases at V and 3 bases at J, with 11 bases in the middle. This CDR3 has 14 residues. CDR3 DNA: TGTGCCAGCAGTGAACTGGGGGCTCGCTACGAGCAGTACTTC. Amino acid sequence: CASSELGARYEQYF.

The chain uses TRBV5-1 and TRBJ2-7; perhaps TRBD2 as D (5 bases). The CDR3 sequence is 14 residues long. Germline CDR1 and CDR2: SGHRS and YFSETQ. Trimming cost V 4 bases and J 5 bases, with 16 bases left between them. The CDR3 DNA reads TGCGCCAGCAGCCTGGCGCGGGTTGCCGACGAGCAGTACTTC. It is translated as CASSLARVADEQYF.

This chain joins TRBV30 and TRBJ1-1, with TRBD1 as a possible D gene (6 bases). V shed 0 bases and J shed 6 bases, with 11 bases lying between them. The CDR3 runs 13 residues. From germline, CDR1 is GTSNPN and CDR2 SVGIG (reference sequence). CDR3 bases: TGTGCCTGGAGTGTAACAGGGTTGGCTGAAGCTTTCTTT. Translating gives CAWSVTGLAEAFF.

This clone was recorded only once. The rearrangement joins TRBV5-1 to TRBJ1-3; D uncertain. Germline CDR1 and CDR2: SGHRS and YFSETQ. Trimming removed 0 bases from V and 3 bases from J, with 7 bases in between. The CDR3 has 14 amino acids. CDR3 residues: CASSLGLLGNTIYF. CDR3 coding DNA: TGCGCCAGCAGCTTGGGACTACTTGGAAACACCATATATTTT.

The chain uses TRBV29-1 and TRBJ2-3; D gene ambiguous. This CDR3 has 16 amino acids. V was trimmed by 0 bases and J by 0 bases, leaving 13 bases between them. The germline CDR1 and CDR2 sequences are SQVTM and ANQGSEA. The chain's CDR3 is CSVEDWLDQSTDTQYF. The CDR3 coding sequence is TGCAGCGTTGAAGATTGGCTAGACCAGAGCACAGATACGCAGTATTTT.

This clone was seen only a few times. This chain links TRBV5-1 with TRBJ2-1, with 11 bases identical to TRBD1. The germline gives CDR1 SGHRS, CDR2 YFSETQ. This CDR3 comprises 15 residues. V was pared by 5 bases and J by 5 bases, with 6 bases of the junction left unmatched. The CDR3 DNA reads TGCGCCAGCAGAACCGGGACAGGGGGTAACAATGAGCAGTTCTTC. Its translation: CASRTGTGGNNEQFF.

The rearrangement joins TRBV19 to TRBJ1-3, with 9 bases that match TRBD1. The ends lost 5 bases at V and 2 bases at J; junction bases unmatched: 4. This CDR3 is built from 15 residues. Germline loops: CDR1 LNHDA, CDR2 SQIVND (reference sequence). DNA for the CDR3: TGTGCCAGTAGTGTGGACAGGGGCGCTGGAAACACCATATATTTT. Protein product: CASSVDRGAGNTIYF.

This chain links TRBV6-5 with TRBJ2-1; possibly TRBD1 for D (5 bases). Per germline, CDR1 MNHEY and CDR2 SVGAGI. V was trimmed by 4 bases and J by 10 bases, leaving 17 bases between them. The CDR3 runs 14 residues. CDR3 protein: CASSFTNGAWEQFF. Written as DNA, the CDR3 is TGTGCCAGCAGTTTCACTAATGGGGCGTGGGAGCAGTTCTTC.

This clone has just one count. The rearrangement joins TRBV14 to TRBJ1-1, with D hard to call. Trimming took 4 bases from V and 8 from J, leaving 8 bases between them. The CDR3 totals 11 residues. The germline V gene has CDR1 SGHDN and CDR2 FVKESK. This CDR3 reads CASSPGREAFF. The CDR3 DNA sequence: TGTGCCAGCAGCCCGGGTCGGGAAGCTTTCTTT.

In its sample, this clone was seen a few times. This chain links TRBV10-1 with TRBJ2-7; D might be TRBD2 (6 bases). The V gene's germline CDR1 is WNHNN and CDR2 SYGVQD (reference sequence). The CDR3 sequence is 13 residues long. V lost 5 bases to trimming and J lost 6 bases, with 14 bases between them. CDR3 nucleotides: TGCGCCAGCAGTTGGGGTCCAGCGGGCGAGCAGTACTTC. Translation: CASSWGPAGEQYF.

V and J are TRBV6-5 and TRBJ2-6; D gene uncertain. CDR3 length: 15 amino acids. CDR1 and CDR2 from the germline V gene are MNHEY and SVGAGI. Trimming stripped 6 bases from V and 0 bases from J, with 9 bases between. CDR3 nucleotide sequence: TGTGCCAGCAGCCCTCAGAACTCTGGGGCCAACGTCCTGACTTTC. Its protein product is CASSPQNSGANVLTF.

The rearrangement links TRBV5-4 to TRBJ2-7; 8 bases agree with TRBD2. V lost 4 bases and J lost 7; bases outside the gene matches: 13. The CDR3 extends over 15 amino acids. The V gene's germline CDR1 is SGHNT and CDR2 YYREEE (reference sequence). The CDR3 DNA follows: TGTGCCAGCAGCGAAGCGGGAGTTGGGGCTCGGGAGCAGTACTTC. As protein: CASSEAGVGAREQYF.

This clone is a singleton in its sample. The chain links TRBV7-9 to TRBJ2-7; 9 bases are a match to TRBD1. CDR1 and CDR2 (germline): SEHNR, FQNEAQ (reference sequence). V lost 5 bases, J lost 5 bases, and 10 bases stayed unmatched. The CDR3 length is 15 residues. The CDR3 region is CASSASGQGAHEQYF. Here the CDR3 DNA reads TGTGCCAGCAGCGCCTCGGGACAGGGCGCCCACGAGCAGTACTTC.

The rearrangement uses TRBV29-1 and TRBJ2-7, with 10 bases identical to TRBD1. The CDR3 consists of 14 residues. Germline V gives CDR1 SQVTM, CDR2 ANQGSEA. Trimming cost V 3 bases and J 1 base; bases outside gene matches: 3. CDR3 nucleotide sequence: TGCAGCGTTGAGGGGACAGGGGCTTCCTACGAGCAGTACTTC. Translating gives CSVEGTGASYEQYF.

CDR3: CASSPRWASGMGGDDEQYF. Here the CDR3 DNA reads TGTGCCAGCTCACCAAGGTGGGCTAGCGGGATGGGGGGAGATGACGAGCAGTACTTC. The V gene is TRBV18, the J gene TRBJ2-7; 9 nucleotides align to TRBD2. V shed 2 bases and J 5 bases; nucleotides not matched to a gene: 19. The CDR3 totals 19 residues. In germline, CDR1 is KGHSH, CDR2 LQKENI.

J is TRBJ2-7 and V is TRBV6-1, with TRBD2 as a possible D gene (5 bases). With 4 bases removed from V and 2 bases from J, the gap between germline ends came to 12 bases. The germline V gene encodes CDR1 MNHNS and CDR2 SASEGT. CDR3 length: 14 amino acids. The CDR3 coding sequence is TGTGCCAGCAGTGTTGGCGGGCAGACCTACGAGCAGTACTTC. Its translation is CASSVGGQTYEQYF.

This chain links TRBV13 with TRBJ2-1; D is undetermined. The CDR3 loop spans 13 amino acids. Looked up from germline, CDR1 is PRHDT and CDR2 is FYEKMQ (reference sequence). V was cut by 3 bases and J by 8 bases, with 11 bases left in between. This CDR3 reads CASSFRAVDEQFF. As DNA, the CDR3 is TGTGCCAGCAGCTTCCGAGCTGTCGATGAGCAGTTCTTC.

The J gene is TRBJ1-6, the V gene TRBV7-9, with TRBD1 matching over 9 bases. Germline values: CDR1 SEHNR, CDR2 FQNEAQ (reference sequence). With V trimmed by 1 base and J by 9 bases, 10 bases remained unmatched. This CDR3 has 17 residues. The CDR3 protein is CASSLVRTGEDFSPLHF. Written as DNA, the CDR3 is TGTGCCAGCAGCTTAGTACGGACAGGGGAGGATTTTTCACCCCTCCACTTT.

This chain links TRBV10-2 with TRBJ1-5, with D possibly matching TRBD1 (5 bases). Per germline, CDR1 WSHSY and CDR2 SAAADI. Trimming cost V 6 bases and J 3 bases, with 15 bases left between them. This CDR3 has 15 residues. The CDR3 sequence is CASSSGGTNNQPQHF. DNA of the CDR3: TGCGCCAGCAGCTCCGGGGGAACTAACAATCAGCCCCAGCATTTT.

For the CDR3, the DNA is TGTGCCAGCAGCCAAGACCGGGGGTACGAGACCCAGTACTTC. As protein: CASSQDRGYETQYF. The chain uses TRBV4-2 and TRBJ2-5; perhaps TRBD2 as D (6 bases). Germline V gene sequence: CDR1 LGHNA, CDR2 YNFKEQ. With 0 bases removed from V and 5 bases from J, the gap between germline ends came to 10 bases. This CDR3 has 14 residues.

J is TRBJ2-7 and V is TRBV7-8; D is ambiguous. V lost 3 bases and J lost 2, with 2 bases in between. The CDR3 runs 11 residues. Germline assignment: CDR1 SGHVS and CDR2 FQNEAQ. The CDR3 loop is CASSFTYEQYF. In DNA form, the CDR3 reads TGTGCCAGCAGCTTTACCTACGAGCAGTACTTC.